Given below is one TCR beta chain in context. Trimming left V 3 bases short and J 5 bases short, with 17 bases between. The CDR3 sequence is 16 residues long. The germline V gene has CDR1 SGHTA and CDR2 FQGTGA. This specimen belongs to a study of cytomegalovirus exposure and HLA in healthy donors. Researchers ran the PCR with 60 Vbeta and 13 Jbeta primers. Generated by immunoSEQ multiplex PCR, the TCRdb table keeps only in-frame clones and is missing some. The profile covers a few hundred thousand clones, with around 75% appearing a single time and 1.8% taken by the ten largest. The gene calls are TRBV7-3 and TRBJ2-1, with D uncertain. The sequence came from a woman in her twenties or thirties in good health and CMV-seronegative. Sequencing was done on a sample of PBMCs. CDR3 in DNA: TGTGCCAGCAGCTTGCTCCCCAGAAGATTTGACAATGAGCAGTTCTTC. Encoded protein: CASSLLPRRFDNEQFF.